This is a list of T cell receptor beta chains from one sample in a study of T cell responses to AZD1222 COVID-19 vaccine. Clones were read by immunoSEQ multiplex PCR, and TCRdb kept only the in-frame ones, dropping some. The profile shows roughly 120,000 clones, roughly 85% of them singletons. The material was peripheral blood, obtained on day 0 of MenACWY control vaccination. These TCRs come from an adult in good health. Both conserved end residues are part of each CDR3. D genes are given only for firm matches. Only some rows state a clone size, as once, few, many or a class for expanded clones.

size	V	J	D	DNA	CDR3
.	TRBV2	TRBJ1-6	TRBD1	TGTGCCAGCAGGCCGGGACAGGGGAATTCACCCCTCCACTTT	CASRPGQGNSPLHF
.	TRBV7-8	TRBJ1-4	TRBD1	TGTGCCAGCAGCTCTCGAGACAGGGTAAATGAAAAACTGTTTTTT	CASSSRDRVNEKLFF
.	TRBV7-8	TRBJ1-2	.	TGTGCCAGCAGCTTAGCGCGGGTCCAGGGGCCCGGGGGCTACACCTTC	CASSLARVQGPGGYTF
.	TRBV7-6	TRBJ2-5	TRBD2	TGTGCCAGCAGCCTCGGGACTAGCTCGTTTGAGACCCAGTACTTC	CASSLGTSSFETQYF
.	TRBV6-2/TRBV6-3	TRBJ1-2	TRBD1	TGTGCCAGCAGTTACTCGCAGGGGGCGAGTCTCGGCTACACCTTC	CASSYSQGASLGYTF
.	TRBV5-1	TRBJ2-5	.	TGCGCCAGCAGCCATGCATGGGTGACCACCGGCGCAGAGACCCAGTACTTC	CASSHAWVTTGAETQYF
once	TRBV30	TRBJ1-1	.	TGTGCCTGGAGTGTCGGAGTTCCCCCTTATGAGAACACTGAAGCTTTCTTT	CAWSVGVPPYENTEAFF
.	TRBV19	TRBJ1-6	TRBD1	TGTGCCAGTAGCCGCGACGGGGGACAGGGGAATTCACCCCTCCACTTT	CASSRDGGQGNSPLHF
.	TRBV4-2	TRBJ2-7	.	TGTGCCAGCAGCCAAGTTTTATCCGTCTCCTACGAGCAGTACTTC	CASSQVLSVSYEQYF
.	TRBV9	TRBJ1-2	TRBD1	TGTGCCAGCAGCGTAGAGGGACAGGGGGTCTATGGCTACACCTTC	CASSVEGQGVYGYTF
.	TRBV19	TRBJ1-2	.	TGTGCCAGCGCGGACAGCGCCACTCCTTATGGCTACACCTTC	CASADSATPYGYTF
.	TRBV19	TRBJ2-5	.	TGTGCCAGTAGTAAGAGGGAAGAGACCCAGTACTTC	CASSKREETQYF
few	TRBV7-2	TRBJ1-4	.	TGTGCCAGCAGCCCCGGGAGAGATAATGAAAAACTGTTTTTT	CASSPGRDNEKLFF
.	TRBV27	TRBJ2-7	.	TGTGCCAGCAGTCGAGGGGGTCCCTACGAGCAGTACTTC	CASSRGGPYEQYF
.	TRBV11-2	TRBJ2-5	TRBD2	TGTGCCAGCAGTACAGTTGGTTCAGGTGTCCTGGGACTAGCGGGGGGGCGTGAGACCCAGTACTTC	CASSTVGSGVLGLAGGRETQYF
once	TRBV12-3/TRBV12-4	TRBJ1-2	.	TGTGCCAGCAGTTTAACCGAGGGTGGCTACACCTTC	CASSLTEGGYTF
once	TRBV12-3/TRBV12-4	TRBJ2-7	TRBD1	TGTGCCAGCAGTTCCCAGGACAGGGGCGAGCAGTACTTC	CASSSQDRGEQYF
.	TRBV7-3	TRBJ2-3	.	TGTGCCAGCAGCTTTACAGGGCCAGATACGCAGTATTTT	CASSFTGPDTQYF
.	TRBV6-5	TRBJ2-1	.	TGTGCCAGCAGTCCGGGGGAGTTAGATGAGCAGTTCTTC	CASSPGELDEQFF
.	TRBV6-2/TRBV6-3	TRBJ2-4	TRBD2	TGTGCCAGCAGTTCCCGGGGGGGCCGGGACATTCAGTACTTC	CASSSRGGRDIQYF
.	TRBV19	TRBJ1-2	.	TGTGCCAGTAGGCCGGGACCTCGATGGGGCAAAACGGGTGGCTACACCTTC	CASRPGPRWGKTGGYTF
.	TRBV6-1	TRBJ2-5	TRBD1	TGTGCCAGCAGTGAAGCGCTGGGTTACAGGGGTCGGGAGACCCAGTACTTC	CASSEALGYRGRETQYF
.	TRBV15	TRBJ1-1	.	TGTGCCACCAGCAGAGATCGGGGGTTAACGAAAGCTTTCTTT	CATSRDRGLTKAFF
.	TRBV18	TRBJ1-3	.	TGTGCCAGCTCACCGCCGGACAGTGCTTATACTGGAAACACCATATATTTT	CASSPPDSAYTGNTIYF
.	TRBV19	TRBJ1-1	TRBD1	TGTGCCAGTTCGGGACAGCTTCTGAACACTGAAGCTTTCTTT	CASSGQLLNTEAFF
.	TRBV6-4	TRBJ2-2	.	TGTGCCAGCAGTGACGGTGGCAGTTGGGTCCGAAACACCGGGGAGCTGTTTTTT	CASSDGGSWVRNTGELFF
.	TRBV19	TRBJ1-2	.	TGTGCCAGTACGATCCGACAAGGGAGGAGGGATGGCTACACCTTC	CASTIRQGRRDGYTF
.	TRBV27	TRBJ1-1	TRBD1	TGTGCCAGCAGTCTATTATGGACAGGGGTGAACACTGAAGCTTTCTTT	CASSLLWTGVNTEAFF
.	TRBV19	TRBJ1-4	.	TGTGCCAGTAGTCTCCAGAATGAAAAACTGTTTTTT	CASSLQNEKLFF
.	TRBV19	TRBJ2-7	TRBD1	TGTGCCAGTAGTACCCAGACAGGGGGGGAGCAGTACTTC	CASSTQTGGEQYF
.	TRBV11-2	TRBJ1-5	TRBD1	TGTGCCAGCAGCTTAGATGCTCGGACAGGGCGGAATCAGCCCCAGCATTTT	CASSLDARTGRNQPQHF
.	TRBV4-3	TRBJ2-1	.	TGCGCCAGCAGCCAACTAAGGACCCCGGGGAATGAGCAGTTCTTC	CASSQLRTPGNEQFF
.	TRBV18	TRBJ1-3	.	TGTGCCAGCTCAAGAGAGGGCCCGGGGTCCTCTGGAAACACCATATATTTT	CASSREGPGSSGNTIYF
.	TRBV2	TRBJ1-2	.	TGTGCCAGCAGGCGGGGAGGCTACACCTTC	CASRRGGYTF
few	TRBV18	TRBJ1-4	TRBD1	TGTGCCAGCTTCCCCCCTGCAGGACAGGAGTTAAATGAAAAACTGTTTTTT	CASFPPAGQELNEKLFF
.	TRBV6-2/TRBV6-3	TRBJ1-5	.	TGTGCCAGCAGTTCGCGTCAGCCCCGTCAGCCCCAGCATTTT	CASSSRQPRQPQHF
.	TRBV4-1	TRBJ1-5	.	TGCGCCAGCAGCCAAGATCTGTCCGGTCAGCCCCAGCATTTT	CASSQDLSGQPQHF
.	TRBV5-6	TRBJ2-1	.	TGTGCCAGCAGCTCCAGAAGGTCTTACAATGAGCAGTTCTTC	CASSSRRSYNEQFF
.	TRBV27	TRBJ2-3	.	TGTGCCAGCAGTTTGAAACTCCTCACAGATACGCAGTATTTT	CASSLKLLTDTQYF
.	TRBV19	TRBJ1-1	TRBD1	TGTGCCAGTACTGCGACAGGGGAAAACACTGAAGCTTTCTTT	CASTATGENTEAFF
.	TRBV7-2	TRBJ2-1	.	TGTGCCAGCAGCCCTCCCAGCCGCCAGCAGTTCTTC	CASSPPSRQQFF
.	TRBV29-1	TRBJ1-1	TRBD1	TGCAGCGTCATACAGGGGGCCACTGAAGCTTTCTTT	CSVIQGATEAFF
.	TRBV5-1	TRBJ1-4	.	TGCGCCAGCAGCTTGACAGGGCATGAAAGGGAAAAACTGTTTTTT	CASSLTGHEREKLFF
.	TRBV6-6	TRBJ2-7	TRBD1	TGTGCCAGCAGTACGGGACAGTTTTTCTACGAGCAGTACTTC	CASSTGQFFYEQYF
once	TRBV7-6	TRBJ1-1	.	TGTGCCAGCAGCTTAGATCGGGGGGCGCGGACTGAAGCTTTCTTT	CASSLDRGARTEAFF
.	TRBV6-5	TRBJ2-5	.	TGTGCCAGCAACCGGGGGTCGGGAGAGACCCAGTACTTC	CASNRGSGETQYF